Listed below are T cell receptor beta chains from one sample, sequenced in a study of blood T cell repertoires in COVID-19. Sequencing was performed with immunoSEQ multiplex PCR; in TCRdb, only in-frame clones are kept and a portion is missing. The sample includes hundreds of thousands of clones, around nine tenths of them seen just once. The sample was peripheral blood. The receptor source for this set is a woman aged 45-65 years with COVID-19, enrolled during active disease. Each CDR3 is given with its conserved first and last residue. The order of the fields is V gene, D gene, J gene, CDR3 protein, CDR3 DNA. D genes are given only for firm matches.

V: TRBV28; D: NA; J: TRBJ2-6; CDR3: CASTLSGANVLTF; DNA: TGTGCCAGCACCCTTTCTGGGGCCAACGTCCTGACTTTC
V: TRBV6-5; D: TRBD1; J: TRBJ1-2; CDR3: CASRQGGYGYTF; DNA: TGTGCCAGCAGACAGGGGGGCTATGGCTACACCTTC
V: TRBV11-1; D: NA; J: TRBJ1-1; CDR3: CASSFGRDTEAFF; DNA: TGTGCCAGCAGCTTTGGGAGGGACACTGAAGCTTTCTTT
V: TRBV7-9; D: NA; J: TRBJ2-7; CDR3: CASSGGRNEQYF; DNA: TGTGCCAGCAGTGGCGGTCGGAACGAGCAGTACTTC
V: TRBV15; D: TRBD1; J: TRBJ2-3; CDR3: CATSSMTGGTSDTQYF; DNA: TGTGCCACCAGCAGTATGACAGGGGGGACCTCCGATACGCAGTATTTT
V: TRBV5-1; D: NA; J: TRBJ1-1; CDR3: CASSLGGLDTEAFF; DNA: TGCGCCAGCAGCTTGGGGGGCCTGGACACTGAAGCTTTCTTT
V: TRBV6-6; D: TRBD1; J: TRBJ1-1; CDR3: CASSDRGPEAFF; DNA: TGTGCCAGCTCCGACAGGGGGCCTGAAGCTTTCTTT
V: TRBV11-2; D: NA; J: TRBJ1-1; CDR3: CASSLNRATEAFF; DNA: TGTGCCAGCAGCTTAAACAGGGCCACTGAAGCTTTCTTT
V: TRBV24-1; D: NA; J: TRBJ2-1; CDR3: CATRPPGTGGRDEQFF; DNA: TGTGCCACCAGGCCACCAGGGACAGGTGGGAGGGATGAGCAGTTCTTC
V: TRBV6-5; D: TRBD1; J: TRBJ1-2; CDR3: CASSQDRVARYTF; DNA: TGTGCCAGCAGTCAGGACAGGGTGGCTCGCTACACCTTC
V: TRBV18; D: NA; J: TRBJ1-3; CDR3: CASSPEIFSGNTIYF; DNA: TGTGCCAGCTCACCAGAGATTTTCTCTGGAAACACCATATATTTT
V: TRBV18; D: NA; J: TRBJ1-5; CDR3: CASSLYPENSNQPQHF; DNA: TGTGCCAGCTCGCTCTACCCGGAGAATAGCAATCAGCCCCAGCATTTT
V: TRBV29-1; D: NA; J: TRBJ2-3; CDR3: CSVPPGQITDTQYF; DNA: TGCAGCGTGCCCCCGGGACAAATTACCGATACGCAGTATTTT
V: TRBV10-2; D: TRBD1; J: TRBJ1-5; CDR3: CATKGADQPQHF; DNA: TGCGCCACTAAGGGGGCTGATCAGCCCCAGCATTTT
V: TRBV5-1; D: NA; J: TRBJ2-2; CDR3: CASSLGQASGELFF; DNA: TGCGCCAGCAGCTTGGGTCAGGCTTCCGGGGAGCTGTTTTTT